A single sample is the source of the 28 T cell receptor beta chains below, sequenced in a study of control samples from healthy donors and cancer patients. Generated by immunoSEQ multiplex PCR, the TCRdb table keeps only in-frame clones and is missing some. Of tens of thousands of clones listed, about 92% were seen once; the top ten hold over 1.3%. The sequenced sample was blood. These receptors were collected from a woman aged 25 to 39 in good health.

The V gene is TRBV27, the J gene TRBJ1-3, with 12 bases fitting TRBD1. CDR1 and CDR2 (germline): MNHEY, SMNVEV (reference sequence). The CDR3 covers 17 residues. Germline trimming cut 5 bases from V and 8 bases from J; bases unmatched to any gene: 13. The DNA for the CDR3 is TGTGCCAGCAGTCGCTTCCCGGGACAGGGGGCGGGTGACACCATATATTTT. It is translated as CASSRFPGQGAGDTIYF.

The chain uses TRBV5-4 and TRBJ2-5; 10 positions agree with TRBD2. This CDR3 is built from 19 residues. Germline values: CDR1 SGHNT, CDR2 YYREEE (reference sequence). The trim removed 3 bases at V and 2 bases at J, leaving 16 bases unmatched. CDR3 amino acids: CASSSGGSGGAPWQETQYF. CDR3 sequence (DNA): TGTGCCAGCAGCTCCGGTGGAAGCGGGGGGGCCCCCTGGCAAGAGACCCAGTACTTC.

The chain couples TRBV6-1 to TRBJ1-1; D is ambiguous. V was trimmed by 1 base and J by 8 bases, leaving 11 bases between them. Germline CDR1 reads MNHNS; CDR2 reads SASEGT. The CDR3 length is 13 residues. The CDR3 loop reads CASSEGPRGEAFF. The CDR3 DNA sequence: TGTGCCAGCAGTGAAGGGCCACGAGGAGAAGCTTTCTTT.

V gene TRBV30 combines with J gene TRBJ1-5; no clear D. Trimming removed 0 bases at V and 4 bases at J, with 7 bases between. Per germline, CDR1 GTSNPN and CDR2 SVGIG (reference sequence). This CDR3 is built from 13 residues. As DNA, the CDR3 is TGTGCCTGGAGTGTAGTCCAAAATCAGCCCCAGCATTTT. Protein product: CAWSVVQNQPQHF.

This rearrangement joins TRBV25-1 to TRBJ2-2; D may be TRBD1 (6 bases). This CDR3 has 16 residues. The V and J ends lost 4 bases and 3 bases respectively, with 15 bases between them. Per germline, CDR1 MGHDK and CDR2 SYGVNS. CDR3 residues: CASSAYRVGYTGELFF. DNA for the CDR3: TGTGCCAGCAGTGCTTACAGGGTAGGGTACACCGGGGAGCTGTTTTTT.

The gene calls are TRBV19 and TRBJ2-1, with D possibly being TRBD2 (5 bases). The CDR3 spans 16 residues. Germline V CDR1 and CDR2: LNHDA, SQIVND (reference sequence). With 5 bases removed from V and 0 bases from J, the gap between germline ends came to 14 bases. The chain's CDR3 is CASSSAGVRSYNEQFF. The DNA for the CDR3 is TGTGCCAGTAGTTCAGCCGGGGTCCGCTCCTACAATGAGCAGTTCTTC.

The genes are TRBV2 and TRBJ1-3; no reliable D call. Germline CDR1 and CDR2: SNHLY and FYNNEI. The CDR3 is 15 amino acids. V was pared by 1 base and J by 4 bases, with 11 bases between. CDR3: CASSEDSPLGNTIYF. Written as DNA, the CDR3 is TGTGCCAGCAGTGAAGACTCACCTCTAGGAAACACCATATATTTT.

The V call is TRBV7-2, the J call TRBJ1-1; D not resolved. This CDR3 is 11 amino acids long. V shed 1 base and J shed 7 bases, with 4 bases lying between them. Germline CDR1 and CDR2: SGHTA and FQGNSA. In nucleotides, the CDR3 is TGTGCCAGCAGCTTAGACCGTGAAGCTTTCTTT. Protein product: CASSLDREAFF.

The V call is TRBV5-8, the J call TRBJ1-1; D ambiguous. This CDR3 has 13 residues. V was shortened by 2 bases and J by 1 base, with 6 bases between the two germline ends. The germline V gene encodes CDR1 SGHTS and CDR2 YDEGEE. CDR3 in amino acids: CASSFRRNTEAFF. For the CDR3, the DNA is TGTGCCAGCAGCTTTCGAAGGAACACTGAAGCTTTCTTT.

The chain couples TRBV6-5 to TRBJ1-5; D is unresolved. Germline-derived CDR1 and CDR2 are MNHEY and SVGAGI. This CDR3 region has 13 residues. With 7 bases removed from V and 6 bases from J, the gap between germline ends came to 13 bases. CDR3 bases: TGTGCCAGCAAACCTCAAGAAAGTCAGCCCCAGCATTTT. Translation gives CASKPQESQPQHF.

CDR3 sequence: CASRPTGPNTEAFF. The CDR3 nucleotides read TGTGCCAGCAGGCCAACAGGTCCGAACACTGAAGCTTTCTTT. The chain carries TRBV6-5 and TRBJ1-1; D might be TRBD1 (5 bases). The CDR3 covers 14 residues. Germline assignment: CDR1 MNHEY and CDR2 SVGAGI. V was shortened by 6 bases and J by 1 base, with 12 bases between the two germline ends.

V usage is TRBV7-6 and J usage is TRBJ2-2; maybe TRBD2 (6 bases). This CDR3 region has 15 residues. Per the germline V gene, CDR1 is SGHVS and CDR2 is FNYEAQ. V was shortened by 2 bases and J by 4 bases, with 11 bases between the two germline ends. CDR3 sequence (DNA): TGTGCCAGCAGCTTATTGCGGACTACCACCGGGGAGCTGTTTTTT. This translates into CASSLLRTTTGELFF.

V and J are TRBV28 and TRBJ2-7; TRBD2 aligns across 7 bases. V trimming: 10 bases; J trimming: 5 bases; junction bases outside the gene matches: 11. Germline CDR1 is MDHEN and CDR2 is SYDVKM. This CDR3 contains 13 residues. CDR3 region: CATGRGLLHEQYF. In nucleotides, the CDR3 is TGTGCCACGGGGCGGGGGTTGCTCCACGAGCAGTACTTC.

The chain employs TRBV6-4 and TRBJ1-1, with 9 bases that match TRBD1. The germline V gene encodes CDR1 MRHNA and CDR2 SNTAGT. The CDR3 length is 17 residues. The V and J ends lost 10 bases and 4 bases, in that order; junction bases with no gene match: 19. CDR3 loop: CATTQGQGIVLGTEAFF. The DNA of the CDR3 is TGTGCCACCACCCAGGGACAGGGAATCGTGTTGGGCACTGAAGCTTTCTTT.

The CDR3 protein is CASSLSQGNTEAFF. The CDR3 DNA sequence: TGTGCCAGCAGCTTGAGTCAGGGGAACACTGAAGCTTTCTTT. This chain connects TRBV7-3 to TRBJ1-1; weak D call: TRBD1 (5 bases). The CDR3 spans 14 residues. Germline values: CDR1 SGHTA, CDR2 FQGTGA. The germline V and J ends were trimmed by 3 bases and 1 base, with 9 bases remaining between them. Using reference TRBV7-3 and TRBJ1-1 for the parts outside the CDR3, the full variable domain is GAGVSQTPSNKVTEKGKYVELRCDPISGHTALYWYRQSLGQGPEFLIYFQGTGAADDSGLPNDRFFAVRPEGSVSTLKIQRTERGDSAVYLCASSLSQGNTEAFFGQGTRLTVV.

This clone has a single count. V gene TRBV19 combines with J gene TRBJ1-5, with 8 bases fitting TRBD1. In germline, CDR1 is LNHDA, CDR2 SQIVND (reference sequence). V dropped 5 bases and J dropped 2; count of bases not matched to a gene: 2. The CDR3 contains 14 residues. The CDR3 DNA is TGTGCCAGTAGTTTGACAGGGGGCAATCAGCCCCAGCATTTT. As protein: CASSLTGGNQPQHF.

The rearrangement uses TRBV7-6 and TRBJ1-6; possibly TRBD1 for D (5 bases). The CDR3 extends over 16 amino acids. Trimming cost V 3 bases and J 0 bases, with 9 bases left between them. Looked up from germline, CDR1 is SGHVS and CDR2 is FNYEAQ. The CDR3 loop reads CASSLGGGSYNSPLHF. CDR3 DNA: TGTGCCAGCAGCTTGGGGGGTGGCTCCTATAATTCACCCCTCCACTTT.

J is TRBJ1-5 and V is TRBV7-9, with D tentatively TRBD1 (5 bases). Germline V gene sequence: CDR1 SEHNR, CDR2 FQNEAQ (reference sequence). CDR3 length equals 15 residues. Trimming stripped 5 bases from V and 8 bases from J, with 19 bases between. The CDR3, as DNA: TGTGCCAGCAGCACCGACAGCGCGCCGATGGAGCCCCAGCATTTT. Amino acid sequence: CASSTDSAPMEPQHF. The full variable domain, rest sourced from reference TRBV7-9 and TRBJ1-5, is DTGVSQNPRHKITKRGQNVTFRCDPISEHNRLYWYRQTLGQGPEFLTYFQNEAQLEKSRLLSDRFSAERPKGSFSTLEIQRTEQGDSAMYLCASSTDSAPMEPQHFGDGTRLSIL.

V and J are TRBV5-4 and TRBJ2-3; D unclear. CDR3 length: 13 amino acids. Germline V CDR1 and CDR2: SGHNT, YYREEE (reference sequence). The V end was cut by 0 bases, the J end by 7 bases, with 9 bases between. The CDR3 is CASSLGGRYTQYF. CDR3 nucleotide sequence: TGTGCCAGCAGCTTGGGAGGACGCTATACGCAGTATTTT.

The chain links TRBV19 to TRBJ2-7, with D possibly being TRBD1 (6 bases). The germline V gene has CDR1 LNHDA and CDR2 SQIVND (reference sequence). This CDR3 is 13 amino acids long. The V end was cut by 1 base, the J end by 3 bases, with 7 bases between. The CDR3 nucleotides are TGTGCCAGTAGTATAGGGGGACACTACGAGCAGTACTTC. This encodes CASSIGGHYEQYF.

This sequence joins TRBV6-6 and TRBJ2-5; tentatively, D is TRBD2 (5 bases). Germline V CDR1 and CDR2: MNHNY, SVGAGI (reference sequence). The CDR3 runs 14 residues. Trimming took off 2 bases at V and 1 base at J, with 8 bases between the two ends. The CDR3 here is CASSYPGFQETQYF. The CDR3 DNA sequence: TGTGCCAGCAGTTACCCGGGATTCCAAGAGACCCAGTACTTC.

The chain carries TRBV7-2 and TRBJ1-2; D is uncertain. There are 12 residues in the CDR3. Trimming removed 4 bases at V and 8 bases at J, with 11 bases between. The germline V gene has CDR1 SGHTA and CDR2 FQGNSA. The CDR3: CASSSLRDGYTF. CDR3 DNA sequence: TGTGCCAGCAGCTCCCTCCGAGACGGCTACACCTTC.

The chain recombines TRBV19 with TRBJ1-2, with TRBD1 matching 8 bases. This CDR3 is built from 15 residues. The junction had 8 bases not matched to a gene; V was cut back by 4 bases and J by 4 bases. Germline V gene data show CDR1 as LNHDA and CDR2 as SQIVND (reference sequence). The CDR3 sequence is CASSNQQGEVYGYTF. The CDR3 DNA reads TGTGCCAGTAGTAATCAACAGGGGGAGGTCTATGGCTACACCTTC.

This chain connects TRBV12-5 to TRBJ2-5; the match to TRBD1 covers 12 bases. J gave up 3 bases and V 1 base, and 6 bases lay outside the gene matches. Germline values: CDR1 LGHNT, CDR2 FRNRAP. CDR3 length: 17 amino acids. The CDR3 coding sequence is TGTGCTAGTGGTTTGGAAGGGACAGGGGGCGTGGAAGAGACCCAGTACTTC. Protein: CASGLEGTGGVEETQYF.

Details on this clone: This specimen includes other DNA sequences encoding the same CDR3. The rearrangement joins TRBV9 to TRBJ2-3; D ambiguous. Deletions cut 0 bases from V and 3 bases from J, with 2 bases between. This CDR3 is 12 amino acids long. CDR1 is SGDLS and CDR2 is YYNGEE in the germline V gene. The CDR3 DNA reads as TGTGCCAGCAGCGTAGGGACAGATACGCAGTATTTT. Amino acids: CASSVGTDTQYF.

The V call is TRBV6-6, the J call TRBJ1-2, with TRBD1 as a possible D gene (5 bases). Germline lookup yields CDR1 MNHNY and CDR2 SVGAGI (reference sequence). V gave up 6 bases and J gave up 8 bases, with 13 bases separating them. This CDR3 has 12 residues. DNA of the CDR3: TGTGCCAGCAGCCTGGGGGAGGGCGGCTACACCTTC. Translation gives CASSLGEGGYTF.

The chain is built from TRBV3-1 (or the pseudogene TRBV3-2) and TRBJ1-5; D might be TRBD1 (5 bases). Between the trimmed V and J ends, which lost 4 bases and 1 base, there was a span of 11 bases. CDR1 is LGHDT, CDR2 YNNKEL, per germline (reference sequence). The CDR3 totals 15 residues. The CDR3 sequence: CASSRYGGSNQPQHF. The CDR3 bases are TGTGCCAGCAGCCGGTACGGGGGGAGCAATCAGCCCCAGCATTTT.

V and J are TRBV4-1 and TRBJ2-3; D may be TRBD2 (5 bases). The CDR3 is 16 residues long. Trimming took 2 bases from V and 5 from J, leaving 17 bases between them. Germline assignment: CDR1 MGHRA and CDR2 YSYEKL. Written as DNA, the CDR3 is TGCGCCAGCAGCCAACCCAGGCTAGGAGGCGGAGATACGCAGTATTTT. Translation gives CASSQPRLGGGDTQYF.